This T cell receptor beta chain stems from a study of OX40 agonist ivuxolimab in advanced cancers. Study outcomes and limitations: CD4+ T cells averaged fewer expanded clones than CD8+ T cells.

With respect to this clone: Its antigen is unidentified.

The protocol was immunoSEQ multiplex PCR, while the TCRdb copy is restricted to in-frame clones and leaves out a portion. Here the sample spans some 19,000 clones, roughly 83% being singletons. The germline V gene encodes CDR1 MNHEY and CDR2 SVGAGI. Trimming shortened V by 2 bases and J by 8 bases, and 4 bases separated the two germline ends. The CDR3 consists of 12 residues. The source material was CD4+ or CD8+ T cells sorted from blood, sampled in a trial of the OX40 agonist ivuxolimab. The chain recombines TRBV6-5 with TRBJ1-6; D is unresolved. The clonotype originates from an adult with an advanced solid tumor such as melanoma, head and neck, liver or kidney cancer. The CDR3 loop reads CASSYRDSPLHF. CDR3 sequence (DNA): TGTGCCAGCAGTTACAGGGATTCACCCCTCCACTTT.